This TCR beta chain was sequenced in a study of T cell responses to AZD1222 COVID-19 vaccine. Study-level results: Repertoire collection took place solely once the T cell response had peaked. Of the AZD1222 recipients, only 5 or 6 were seropositive at baseline. Among the donors, most were white British and more were female, and clonal diversity was possibly underestimated.

Method: immunoSEQ multiplex PCR; TCRdb's copy keeps in-frame clones and lacks some. This sample has 80,000 to 100,000 clones, with just over 85% found just once. Concerning this clone itself: Its target is unknown.

The CDR3 extends over 17 amino acids. Trimming cost V 2 bases and J 5 bases; bases outside gene matches: 11. Per the germline V gene, CDR1 is SGHNT and CDR2 is YYREEE (reference sequence). The chain combines TRBV5-4 with TRBJ2-5; 11 nucleotides match TRBD2. This sequence was found in an adult in good health. Sequenced material: peripheral blood, taken on day 0 of MenACWY control vaccination. CDR3 bases: TGTGCCAGCAGCTTTGGGGACCTCGCTAGCGGGGGGGAGACCCAGTACTTC. Amino acid sequence: CASSFGDLASGGETQYF.